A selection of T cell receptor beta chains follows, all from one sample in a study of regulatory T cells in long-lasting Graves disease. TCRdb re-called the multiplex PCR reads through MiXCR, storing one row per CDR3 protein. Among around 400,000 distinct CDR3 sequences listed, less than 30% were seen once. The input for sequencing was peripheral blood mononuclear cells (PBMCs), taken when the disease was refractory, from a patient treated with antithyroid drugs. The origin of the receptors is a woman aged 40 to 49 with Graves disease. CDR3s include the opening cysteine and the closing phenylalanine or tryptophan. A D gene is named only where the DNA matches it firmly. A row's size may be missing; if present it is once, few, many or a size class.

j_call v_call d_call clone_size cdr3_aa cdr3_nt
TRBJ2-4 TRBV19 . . CASSIVTGGRKNIQYF TGTGCCAGTAGTATAGTGACAGGTGGACGCAAAAACATTCAGTACTTC
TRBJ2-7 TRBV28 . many CASSSVSVVDHEQYF TGTGCCAGCAGTTCTGTCTCGGTGGTGGACCACGAGCAGTACTTC
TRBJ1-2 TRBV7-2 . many CASSLRTRNYGYTF TGTGCCAGCAGCTTACGGACAAGGAACTATGGCTACACCTTC
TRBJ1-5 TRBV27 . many CASSLQGSQPQHF TGTGCCAGCAGTTTGCAGGGGTCGCAGCCCCAGCATTTT
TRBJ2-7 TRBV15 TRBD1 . CVTSRDRGAYEQYF TGTGTCACCAGCAGGGACAGGGGAGCCTACGAGCAGTACTTC
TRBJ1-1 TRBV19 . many CASYYSQNTEAFF TGTGCCAGTTATTACAGTCAGAACACTGAAGCTTTCTTT
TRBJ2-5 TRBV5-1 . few CASSLGSQGQTQYF TGCGCCAGCAGCTTGGGCTCCCAGGGACAGACCCAGTACTTC
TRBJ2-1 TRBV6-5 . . CASSYRYGAASSYNEQFF TGTGCCAGCAGTTATCGGTACGGGGCAGCGTCGTCCTACAATGAGCAGTTCTTC
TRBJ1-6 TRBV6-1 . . CATSGDPGSPLHF TGTGCCACTTCGGGGGATCCGGGCTCACCCCTCCACTTT
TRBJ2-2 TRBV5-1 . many CASSLRGEGTGELFF TGCGCCAGCAGCTTGAGGGGAGAAGGCACCGGGGAGCTGTTTTTT
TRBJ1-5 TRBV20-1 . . CSARDPGRNQPQHF TGCAGTGCGCGGGATCCGGGGCGCAATCAGCCCCAGCATTTT
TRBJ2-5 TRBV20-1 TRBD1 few CSAREVGQGVETQYF TGCAGTGCCAGGGAGGTTGGACAGGGCGTAGAGACCCAGTACTTC
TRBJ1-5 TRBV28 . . CASNSRGQPQHF TGTGCCAGCAATAGCCGGGGACAGCCCCAGCATTTT
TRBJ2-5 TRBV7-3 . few CASSPKGFLGQETQYF TGTGCCAGCAGCCCAAAGGGCTTTCTAGGGCAAGAGACCCAGTACTTC
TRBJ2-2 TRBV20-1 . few CSATRMGELFF TGCAGTGCCACTAGAATGGGGGAGCTGTTTTTT
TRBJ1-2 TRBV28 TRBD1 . CASSSLDAGQIYGYTF TGTGCCAGCAGTTCACTGGATGCGGGACAGATCTATGGCTACACCTTC
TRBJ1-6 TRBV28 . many CASSEDSNSPLHF TGTGCCAGCAGTGAGGACAGTAATTCACCCCTCCACTTT
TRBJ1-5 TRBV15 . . CATSRELGKAAVGRQPQHF TGTGCCACCAGCAGAGAGCTGGGTAAGGCAGCCGTCGGGCGACAGCCCCAGCATTTT
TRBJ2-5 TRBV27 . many CASRKLGQETQYF TGTGCCAGCAGGAAACTGGGACAAGAGACCCAGTACTTC
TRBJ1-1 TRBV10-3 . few CAISSRTGADTEAFF TGTGCCATCAGTTCTAGGACGGGGGCGGACACTGAAGCTTTCTTT
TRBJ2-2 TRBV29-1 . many CSGWGAANTGELFF TGCAGCGGGTGGGGAGCAGCGAACACCGGGGAGCTGTTTTTT
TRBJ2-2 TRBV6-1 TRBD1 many CASSEPEGQLNTGELFF TGTGCCAGCAGTGAACCCGAGGGACAGCTAAACACCGGGGAGCTGTTTTTT
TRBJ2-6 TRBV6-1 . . CASSDRARSGANVLTF TGTGCCAGCAGTGACAGGGCTCGGAGCGGGGCCAACGTCCTGACTTTC
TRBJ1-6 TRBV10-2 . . CASRVESSYNSPLHF TGCGCCAGCAGGGTAGAGAGCTCCTATAATTCACCCCTCCACTTT
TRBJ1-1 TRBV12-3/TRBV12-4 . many CASSFRNVGAFF TGTGCCAGCAGTTTCAGGAATGTAGGAGCTTTCTTT
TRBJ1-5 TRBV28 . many CASRFEGVLRPQHF TGTGCCAGCCGGTTTGAGGGCGTTTTACGGCCCCAGCATTTT
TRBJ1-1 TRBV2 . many CASSSRIMNTEAFF TGTGCCAGCAGTTCCCGGATCATGAACACTGAAGCTTTCTTT
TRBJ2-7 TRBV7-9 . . CASTLRGTAPYEQYF TGTGCCAGCACCTTAAGGGGGACGGCACCCTACGAGCAGTACTTC
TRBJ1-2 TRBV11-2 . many CASSSPARGGVYTF TGTGCCAGCAGCTCGCCCGCAAGGGGAGGGGTCTACACCTTC
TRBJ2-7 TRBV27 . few CASRSYLGGEQYF TGTGCCAGCAGGTCCTATCTGGGGGGCGAGCAGTACTTC
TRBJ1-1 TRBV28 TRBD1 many CASSYRGQLNTEAFF TGTGCCAGCAGCTATAGGGGACAGTTGAACACTGAAGCTTTCTTT
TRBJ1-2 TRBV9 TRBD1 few CASSLSWDRANYGYTF TGTGCCAGCAGCCTTAGTTGGGACAGGGCTAACTATGGCTACACCTTC
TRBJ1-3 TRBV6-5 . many CASSYGLAGNTIYF TGTGCCAGCAGTTACGGCCTCGCTGGAAACACCATATATTTT